This T cell receptor (beta chain) appears in the sequencing data of a study of shared clonotypes between healthy human individuals. This CDR3 has 11 residues. V was cut by 2 bases and J by 5 bases, with 6 bases left in between. The germline CDR1 and CDR2 sequences are DFQATT and SNEGSKA (reference sequence). Comment on this clone: Other DNA sequences from this sample encode an identical CDR3 as well.

Assay used: immunoSEQ multiplex PCR; TCRdb lists only in-frame clones, some missing. The sample holds under 2,500,000 clones, around 95% seen once. Investigators divided CD4+ cells into CD45RA+ naive and CD45RA-negative memory subsets. This sequence originates from a young man in good health. Sequencing was done on a sample of naive CD4+ T cells sorted from blood. This sample's subset: CD45RA+ positively selected. This sequence joins TRBV20-1 and TRBJ2-5; D is ambiguous. Here the CDR3 DNA reads TGCAGTGCTAGACTCGGGGAGACCCAGTACTTC. It encodes CSARLGETQYF.